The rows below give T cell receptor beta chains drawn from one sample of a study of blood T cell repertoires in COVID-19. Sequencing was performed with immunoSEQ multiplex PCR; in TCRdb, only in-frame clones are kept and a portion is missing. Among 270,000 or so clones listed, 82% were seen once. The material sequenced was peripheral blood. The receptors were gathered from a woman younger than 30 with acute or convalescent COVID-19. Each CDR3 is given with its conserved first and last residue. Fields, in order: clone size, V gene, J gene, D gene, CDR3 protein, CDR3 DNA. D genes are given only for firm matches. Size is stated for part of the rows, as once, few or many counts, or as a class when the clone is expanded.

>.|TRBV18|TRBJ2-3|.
CASSPQGGDTQYF
TGTGCCAGCTCACCACAGGGGGGGGATACGCAGTATTTT
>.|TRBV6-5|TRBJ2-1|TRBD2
CASQRTGGDEQFF
TGTGCCAGCCAGCGAACCGGGGGGGATGAGCAGTTCTTC
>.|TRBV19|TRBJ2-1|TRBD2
CASSILGLEYSEDYNEQFF
TGTGCCAGTAGTATTCTGGGACTAGAGTACTCCGAAGACTACAATGAGCAGTTCTTC
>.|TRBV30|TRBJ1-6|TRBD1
CAWRTPTGGNSPLHF
TGTGCCTGGAGGACACCGACAGGGGGAAACTCACCCCTCCACTTT
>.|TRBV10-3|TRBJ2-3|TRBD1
CAISGGLGQASTDTQYF
TGTGCCATCAGTGGAGGCCTAGGACAGGCTAGCACAGATACGCAGTATTTT
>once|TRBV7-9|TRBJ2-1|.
CASSPSDFTNEQFF
TGTGCCAGCAGCCCATCGGACTTTACCAATGAGCAGTTCTTC
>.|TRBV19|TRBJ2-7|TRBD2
CASSTIRGGRYHEQYF
TGTGCCAGTAGTACGATAAGAGGCGGGAGGTACCACGAGCAGTACTTC
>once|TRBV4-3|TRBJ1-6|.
CASSQDHRVGGSPLHF
TGCGCCAGCAGCCAAGATCACCGGGTAGGGGGTTCACCCCTCCACTTT
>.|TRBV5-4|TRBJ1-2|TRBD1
CASSENRGQGYGYTF
TGTGCCAGCAGCGAAAACAGGGGGCAGGGCTATGGCTACACCTTC
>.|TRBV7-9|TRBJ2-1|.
CASTYPRWDTRYNEQFF
TGTGCCAGCACCTACCCCCGTTGGGACACCCGTTACAATGAGCAGTTCTTC
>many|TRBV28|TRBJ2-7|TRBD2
CASMSIGTSKYEQYF
TGTGCCAGCATGTCGATTGGGACTAGTAAGTACGAGCAGTACTTC
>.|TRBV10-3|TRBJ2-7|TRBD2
CAISEDGPGGYEQYF
TGTGCCATCAGCGAGGACGGACCGGGAGGCTACGAGCAGTACTTC
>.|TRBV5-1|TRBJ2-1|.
CASSLDSNPEQFF
TGCGCCAGCTCCCTAGACAGCAACCCCGAGCAGTTCTTC
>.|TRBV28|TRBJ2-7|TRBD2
CASRNSGRASYEQYF
TGTGCCAGCAGAAATAGCGGGAGGGCCTCTTACGAGCAGTACTTC
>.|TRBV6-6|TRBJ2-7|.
CASSPTDYEQYF
TGTGCCAGCAGCCCGACAGACTACGAGCAGTACTTC
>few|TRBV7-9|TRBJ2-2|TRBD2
CASSWTSGRVPGTGELFF
TGTGCCAGCAGCTGGACTAGCGGGAGGGTTCCCGGCACCGGGGAGCTGTTTTTT
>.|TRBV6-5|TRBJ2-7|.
CASSSTRYHEQYF
TGTGCCAGCAGTTCGACAAGGTACCACGAGCAGTACTTC
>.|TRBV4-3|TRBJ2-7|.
CASSQAGSRHYEQYF
TGCGCCAGCAGCCAAGCCGGGTCTAGGCACTACGAGCAGTACTTC
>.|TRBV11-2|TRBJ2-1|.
CASSLDPNYNEQFF
TGTGCCAGCAGCTTAGATCCCAACTACAATGAGCAGTTCTTC
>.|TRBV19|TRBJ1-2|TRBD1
CASSIVGTENYGYTF
TGTGCCAGTAGTATAGTAGGGACAGAGAACTATGGCTACACCTTC
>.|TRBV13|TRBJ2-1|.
CASSLGPSSSYNEQFF
TGTGCCAGCAGCTTAGGCCCGTCGAGCTCCTACAATGAGCAGTTCTTC
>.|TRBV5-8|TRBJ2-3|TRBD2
CASSLAVLAGGTDTQYF
TGTGCCAGCAGCTTGGCCGTCTTAGCGGGAGGCACAGATACGCAGTATTTT
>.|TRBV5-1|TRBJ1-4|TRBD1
CASSLGGQGDEKLFF
TGCGCCAGCAGCTTGGGGGGACAGGGAGATGAAAAACTGTTTTTT
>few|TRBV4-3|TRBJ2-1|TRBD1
CASSQAGQGYNEQFF
TGCGCCAGCAGCCAGGCTGGACAGGGCTACAATGAGCAGTTCTTC
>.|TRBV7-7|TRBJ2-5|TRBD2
CASSPGLAGNQETQYF
TGTGCTAGCAGCCCCGGACTAGCGGGTAACCAAGAGACCCAGTACTTC
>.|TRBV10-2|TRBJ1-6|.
CASNPAGWNSPLHF
TGCGCCAGCAATCCTGCGGGGTGGAATTCACCCCTCCACTTT
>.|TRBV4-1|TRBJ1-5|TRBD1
CASSQESGTANQPQHF
TGCGCCAGCAGCCAGGAATCCGGGACAGCCAATCAGCCCCAGCATTTT
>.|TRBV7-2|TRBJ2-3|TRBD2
CASSLGLAGAHTQYF
TGTGCCAGCAGCTTGGGACTAGCGGGAGCGCATACGCAGTATTTT
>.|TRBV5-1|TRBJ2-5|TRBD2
CASSRGLVAGEGETQYF
TGCGCCAGCAGCAGGGGTTTGGTAGCGGGAGAGGGGGAGACCCAGTACTTC
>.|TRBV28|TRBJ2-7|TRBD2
CASTIHGREVYEQYF
TGTGCCAGCACTATACACGGGCGGGAGGTCTACGAGCAGTACTTC
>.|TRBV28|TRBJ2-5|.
CASSLFSVRVRQETQYF
TGTGCCAGCAGTTTATTTTCGGTCAGGGTTAGACAAGAGACCCAGTACTTC
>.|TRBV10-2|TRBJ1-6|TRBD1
CASRTGTGSSPLHF
TGCGCCAGCAGGACCGGGACAGGGTCCTCACCCCTCCACTTT
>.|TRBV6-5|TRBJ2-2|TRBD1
CASSYGTGTGELFF
TGTGCCAGCAGTTACGGGACAGGCACCGGGGAGCTGTTTTTT
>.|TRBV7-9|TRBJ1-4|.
CASSLKVSVGGDEKLFF
TGTGCCAGCAGCTTAAAGGTTTCGGTCGGGGGTGATGAAAAACTGTTTTTT
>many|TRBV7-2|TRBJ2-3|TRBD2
CASSPAGTRTTDTQYF
TGTGCCAGCAGCCCCGCCGGGACTAGAACCACAGATACGCAGTATTTT
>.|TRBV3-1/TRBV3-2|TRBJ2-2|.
CASSQDTNTGELFF
TGTGCCAGCAGCCAAGACACTAACACCGGGGAGCTGTTTTTT
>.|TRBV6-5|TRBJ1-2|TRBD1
CATQGQVERDYGYTF
TGTGCCACCCAGGGACAGGTGGAACGGGACTATGGCTACACCTTC
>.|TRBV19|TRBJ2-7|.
CASRPAAAYEQYF
TGTGCCAGTAGGCCAGCTGCGGCCTACGAGCAGTACTTC
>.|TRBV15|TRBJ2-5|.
CATSRSPTGLQGGETQYF
TGTGCCACCAGCAGATCCCCTACGGGACTACAGGGGGGAGAGACCCAGTACTTC
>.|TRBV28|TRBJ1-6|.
CASSLWAPPAGSYNSPLHF
TGTGCCAGCAGTTTATGGGCCCCACCAGCGGGCTCCTATAATTCACCCCTCCACTTT
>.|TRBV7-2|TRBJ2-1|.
CASSRLVYNEQFF
TGTGCCAGCAGTAGACTAGTCTACAATGAGCAGTTCTTC
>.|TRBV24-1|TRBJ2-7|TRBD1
CATSDLDLGVGQGARGPDYEQYF
TGTGCCACCAGTGATTTGGATTTGGGAGTGGGACAGGGGGCGCGAGGCCCGGACTACGAGCAGTACTTC
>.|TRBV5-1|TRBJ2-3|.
CASREAQVRDTQYF
TGCGCCAGCAGGGAGGCTCAAGTCAGAGATACGCAGTATTTT
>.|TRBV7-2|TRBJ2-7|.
CASSLGVTGTGYYEQYF
TGTGCCAGCAGCTTAGGGGTAACAGGGACGGGATACTACGAGCAGTACTTC
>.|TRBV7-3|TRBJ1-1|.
CASSTQRDTEAFF
TGTGCCAGCAGCACCCAGAGGGACACTGAAGCTTTCTTT
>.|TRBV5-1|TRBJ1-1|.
CASSLAGRAGTEAFF
TGCGCCAGCAGCTTGGCCGGCAGGGCGGGGACTGAAGCTTTCTTT
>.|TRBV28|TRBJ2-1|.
CASSYPPGLKINNEQFF
TGTGCCAGCAGCTACCCCCCGGGACTGAAGATTAACAATGAGCAGTTCTTC
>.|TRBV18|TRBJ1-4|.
CASSPAGTTNEKLFF
TGTGCCAGCTCACCTGCAGGGACAACTAATGAAAAACTGTTTTTT
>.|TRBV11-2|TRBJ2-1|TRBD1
CASSPGPTGGEQFF
TGTGCCAGCAGCCCAGGGCCGACAGGGGGTGAGCAGTTCTTC
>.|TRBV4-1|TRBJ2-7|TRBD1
CASSNAQGLNYEQYF
TGCGCCAGCAGCAACGCACAGGGGCTTAACTACGAGCAGTACTTC
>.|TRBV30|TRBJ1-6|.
CAWSVGVDSPLHF
TGTGCCTGGAGTGTAGGGGTAGATTCACCCCTCCACTTT
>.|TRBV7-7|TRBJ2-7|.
CASSSTPQAEQYF
TGTGCTAGCAGCTCTACACCCCAGGCGGAGCAGTACTTC
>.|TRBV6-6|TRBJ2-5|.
CASSYDQGRKTQYF
TGTGCCAGCAGTTACGATCAGGGTCGGAAGACCCAGTACTTC